One T cell receptor (beta chain) is described in this entry. The source of the sample is a study of blood T cell repertoires in COVID-19. Produced via immunoSEQ multiplex PCR; TCRdb's table is partial and in-frame only. The sample has 220,000 or so clones; approximately 92% are singletons. The CDR3 has 18 amino acids. Germline V gene lookup returns CDR1 SEHNR and CDR2 FQNEAQ (reference sequence). The V end lost 0 bases, the J end lost 0 bases, and 12 bases lay between the germline ends. The specimen was PBMCs or T cells enriched from blood (not recorded which). The V and J genes are TRBV7-9 and TRBJ2-6, with D possibly being TRBD2 (6 bases). The receptor was isolated from a woman between 18 and 30 years old in a cohort exposed to, infected with or recovered from COVID-19 (not recorded which). CDR3 DNA sequence: TGTGCCAGCAGCTTAGCTATGGGACTGATCTCTGGGGCCAACGTCCTGACTTTC. It is translated as CASSLAMGLISGANVLTF.